A selection of T cell receptor beta chains follows, all from one sample in a study of T cells in localized non-small cell lung cancer. Using immunoSEQ multiplex PCR, the repertoire was profiled, and TCRdb retains in-frame clones only, with some absent. This table holds about 24,000 clones, approximately 88% found once. The specimen was PBMCs, collected before any cancer treatment. These TCRs come from a man aged 35 to 69 with stage II lung adenocarcinoma. Both conserved end residues are part of each CDR3. A D gene is named only where the DNA matches it firmly. A row's size may be missing; if present it is once, few, many or a size class.

TRBV30	13	NA	TRBJ1-2	NA	TGTGCCTGGAGAACAGGGCCGGTCTATGGCTACACCTTC	CAWRTGPVYGYTF
TRBV6-6	14	NA	TRBJ1-5	NA	TGTGCCAGCAGACCACTGACAGGAGATCAGCCCCAGCATTTT	CASRPLTGDQPQHF
TRBV28	15	NA	TRBJ2-1	TRBD2	TGTGCCAGCAGCTCCCCGGGGGGGGCCTACAATGAGCAGTTCTTC	CASSSPGGAYNEQFF
TRBV30	11	NA	TRBJ1-6	NA	TGTGCCTGGGGGGGTGGTTCACCCCTCCACTTT	CAWGGGSPLHF
TRBV30	15	NA	TRBJ2-3	NA	TGTGCCTGGAGGGGGGCCGGGAGCAACAGCTGGTGGCAGTATTTT	CAWRGAGSNSWWQYF
TRBV10-1	13	medium-sized	TRBJ2-1	NA	TGCGCCAGCAGTCTCGGCTTAAATGATGAGCAGTTCTTC	CASSLGLNDEQFF
TRBV27	13	NA	TRBJ2-7	NA	TGTGCCAGCAGTTTTGCCACTCCCTACGAGCAGTACTTC	CASSFATPYEQYF
TRBV5-5	15	NA	TRBJ2-1	TRBD1	TGTGCCAGCAGGACCGGACAGGGCTCCTACAATGAGCAGTTCTTC	CASRTGQGSYNEQFF
TRBV12-2	14	once	TRBJ2-1	NA	TGTGCAAGTCGCTCCGACAGGGACGGGGATGAGCAGTTCTTC	CASRSDRDGDEQFF
TRBV7-8	16	NA	TRBJ1-3	NA	TGTGCCAGCAGCTCATATGGCCAGACCTCAGGAAACACCATATATTTT	CASSSYGQTSGNTIYF
TRBV5-6	14	NA	TRBJ2-1	TRBD2	TGTGCCAGCAGCCACCCGACTAGCGGCAATGAGCAGTTCTTC	CASSHPTSGNEQFF
TRBV30	14	few	TRBJ1-5	NA	TGTGCCTGGAGTTCGTCGGGGAAGGGACAGCCCCAGCATTTT	CAWSSSGKGQPQHF
TRBV29-1	10	NA	TRBJ1-2	NA	TGCAGCGCCGACCACGGGGGCTACACCTTC	CSADHGGYTF
TRBV6-5	15	NA	TRBJ2-7	TRBD2	TGTGCCAGCAGTACCCGGACTAGCGGGAGGAACGAGCAGTACTTC	CASSTRTSGRNEQYF
TRBV5-1	22	NA	TRBJ2-7	NA	TGCGCCAGCACCCCTCGAGGGGGGCGGGGGTCCCCTTACGAATATAACCGATACGAGCAGTACTTC	CASTPRGGRGSPYEYNRYEQYF
TRBV19	14	NA	TRBJ2-2	NA	TGTGCCAGTAGAACGGCAGAAAACACCGGGGAGCTGTTTTTT	CASRTAENTGELFF
TRBV9	15	NA	TRBJ2-7	TRBD1	TGTGCCAGCAGCGACGGACAGGGGGCCCCCTACGAGCAGTACTTC	CASSDGQGAPYEQYF
TRBV10-1	11	NA	TRBJ1-6	NA	TGCGCCAGCTCCCTGGGGGAACCCCTCCACTTT	CASSLGEPLHF
TRBV6-1	14	NA	TRBJ1-4	NA	TGTGCCAGCAACCCGGGGGCGAATAATGAAAAACTGTTTTTT	CASNPGANNEKLFF
TRBV18	20	NA	TRBJ2-6	NA	TGTGCCAGCTCACCCCTCCAGTCAAGGGCCTCTTCTTCTGGGGCCAACGTCCTGACTTTC	CASSPLQSRASSSGANVLTF
TRBV6-5	14	NA	TRBJ2-2	NA	TGTGCCAGCAGTTACGTTCCCGGAACCGGGGAGCTGTTTTTT	CASSYVPGTGELFF
TRBV28	11	once	TRBJ2-5	NA	TGTGCCAGCAGTTTCGCGGAGACCCAGTACTTC	CASSFAETQYF
TRBV19	14	NA	TRBJ1-1	TRBD1	TGTGCCAGTAGTATTGGGACAGGGGGCGTAAAAGCTTTCTTT	CASSIGTGGVKAFF
TRBV7-9	13	NA	TRBJ1-1	NA	TGTGCCAGCAGCTCATCGGGGGACACTGAAGCTTTCTTT	CASSSSGDTEAFF
TRBV7-6	14	few	TRBJ2-1	TRBD2	TGTGCCAGCAGCTCGGGACTAGCAAGTACTGAGCAGTTCTTC	CASSSGLASTEQFF
TRBV28	17	NA	TRBJ2-1	TRBD2	TGTGCCAGCACTGGGACTAGCGGGGTAGGAACCTACAATGAGCAGTTCTTC	CASTGTSGVGTYNEQFF
TRBV10-3	14	NA	TRBJ2-7	NA	TGTGCCACCCGGGGTGGTGGTCCCCCAAACGAGCAGTACTTC	CATRGGGPPNEQYF
TRBV27	14	NA	TRBJ2-5	TRBD1	TGTGCCAGCAGTCGACAGGGGGCGACGGAGACCCAGTACTTC	CASSRQGATETQYF
TRBV6-1	13	NA	TRBJ1-2	NA	TGTGCCAGCAGTGAGACCCGGGGAGCGGGCTACACCTTC	CASSETRGAGYTF
TRBV27	14	NA	TRBJ1-2	NA	TGTGCCAGCAGTTTAGAAGGACCCGGATATGGCTACACCTTC	CASSLEGPGYGYTF